Presented here are 24 T cell receptor beta chains from one specimen sequenced in a study of post-analysis software for immune sequencing data. Overall study results and limits: Compared with controls, patients had more of about 5 TRBV segments, including TRBV5-6, TRBV5-1 and TRBV20-1.

The antigens for these receptors are not known. Unique molecular identifiers were carried by the TCR beta cDNA libraries. TCRdb called the PCR reads again in MiXCR, with one record for every CDR3 protein. The table lists hundreds of thousands of distinct CDR3 sequences, about 32% of them singletons. The sample taken for sequencing was blood. The receptors originated from a girl between 10 and 17 years old with multiple sclerosis.

This clonotype has at least ten counts. DNA for the CDR3: TGCAGCGTTGGGGACAACTACGAGCAGTACTTC. It specifies CSVGDNYEQYF. The rearrangement links TRBV29-1 to TRBJ2-7; possible D gene TRBD1, 6 bases. With 4 bases removed from V and 3 bases from J, the gap between germline ends came to 7 bases. The CDR3 contains 11 residues. CDR1 is SQVTM and CDR2 is ANQGSEA in the germline V gene.

This clonotype was seen ten or more times. The gene calls are TRBV6-5 and TRBJ2-7, with a weak D call TRBD1 (6 bases). This CDR3 has 11 amino acids. Germline CDR1 reads MNHEY; CDR2 reads SVGAGI. The germline V and J ends were trimmed by 5 bases and 5 bases, with 7 bases remaining between them. CDR3 in amino acids: CASSRDNEQYF. In DNA, the CDR3 is TGTGCCAGCAGTCGGGACAACGAGCAGTACTTC.

This clonotype was seen only a few times. The genes are TRBV5-6 and TRBJ2-5; D not certain. Trimming took 1 base from V and 11 from J, leaving 15 bases between them. From germline, CDR1 is SGHDT and CDR2 YYEEEE. This CDR3 is built from 13 residues. The CDR3 nucleotides are TGTGCCAGCAGCTTGCGGTTCCTTCTGGGGCAGTACTTC. Its translation is CASSLRFLLGQYF.

Worth noting for this clonotype: This sequence may be a read error, since a much larger clone differs from it by one base. The chain recombines TRBV28 with TRBJ2-7; D gene unclear. CDR3 length: 13 residues. Germline CDR1 MDHEN, CDR2 SYDVKM. In nucleotides, the CDR3 is TGTACCAGTTACCGGCGGATCCCCTACGAGCAGTACTTC. Residues: CTSYRRIPYEQYF.

This clonotype appeared a few times. The chain employs TRBV11-3 and TRBJ2-1, with a possible D match to TRBD2 (6 bases). Germline V CDR1 and CDR2: SGHNT, YENEEA. The CDR3 totals 14 residues. Deletions cut 5 bases from V and 5 bases from J, with 13 bases between. This CDR3 is CASSEGGGNNEQFF. DNA for the CDR3: TGTGCCAGCAGCGAGGGCGGAGGGAACAATGAGCAGTTCTTC.

The chain employs TRBV20-1 and TRBJ2-1; 16 bases are a match to TRBD2. After removal of 3 bases from V and 8 bases from J, the junction contained 4 bases not matched to a gene. The germline CDR1 and CDR2 sequences are DFQATT and SNEGSKA (reference sequence). This CDR3 is built from 15 residues. The CDR3, as DNA: TGCAGTGCTAGGACCGGGACTAGCGGGAGGGATGAGCAGTTCTTC. It codes for CSARTGTSGRDEQFF.

The chain uses TRBV6-5 and TRBJ2-1, with D hard to call. The germline V gene encodes CDR1 MNHEY and CDR2 SVGAGI. This CDR3 has 14 amino acids. Trimming pared 2 bases from V and 4 bases from J, leaving 9 bases between. The CDR3, as DNA: TGTGCCAGCAGTTACGACCCTAGGTACAATGAGCAGTTCTTC. It is translated as CASSYDPRYNEQFF.

This clonotype was counted a few times. The chain couples TRBV29-1 to TRBJ2-1; 9 nucleotides match TRBD1. Germline V lookup: CDR1 SQVTM, CDR2 ANQGSEA. The CDR3 covers 15 residues. V gave up 0 bases and J gave up 8 bases; unmatched junction bases: 8. The CDR3 DNA sequence: TGCAGCGTTGAAGATCCAACAGGGGGCCCCGATGAGCAGTTCTTC. Its protein product is CSVEDPTGGPDEQFF.

In DNA, the CDR3 is TGTGCCAGCTCACCAGGACAGGGGGCCGATGAGCAGTTCTTC. Its translation is CASSPGQGADEQFF. This chain connects TRBV18 to TRBJ2-1; 11 bases line up with TRBD1. Looked up from germline, CDR1 is KGHSH and CDR2 is LQKENI. The CDR3 has 14 residues. After removal of 2 bases from V and 8 bases from J, the junction contained 2 bases not matched to a gene.

A few counts support this clonotype. The chain combines TRBV12-5 with TRBJ1-2, with 8 bases identical to TRBD1. Germline V CDR1 and CDR2: LGHNT, FRNRAP. This CDR3 comprises 17 residues. Unmatched junction bases numbered 13, after V lost 5 bases and J lost 2 bases. CDR3 loop: CASGPDPGQAQNYGYTF. Written as DNA, the CDR3 is TGTGCTAGTGGTCCCGATCCGGGACAGGCGCAGAACTATGGCTACACCTTC.

This clonotype turned up a few times. V and J are TRBV28 and TRBJ2-1; 9 nucleotides match TRBD1. Germline lookup yields CDR1 MDHEN and CDR2 SYDVKM. The CDR3 is made up of 15 amino acids. The V and J ends lost 6 bases and 7 bases, in that order; junction bases with no gene match: 10. The chain's CDR3 is CASSQPGTGWNEQFF. The CDR3 bases are TGTGCCAGCAGCCAACCCGGGACAGGGTGGAATGAGCAGTTCTTC.

The chain is built from TRBV29-1 and TRBJ1-1; perhaps TRBD1 as D (6 bases). V lost 7 bases, J lost 0 bases, and 18 bases lay in between. The CDR3 length is 15 residues. Germline assignment: CDR1 SQVTM and CDR2 ANQGSEA. The CDR3 region has the DNA TGCAGCGCCGAAGGACAGCGTATCATGAACACTGAAGCTTTCTTT. It translates to CSAEGQRIMNTEAFF.

In its sample, this clonotype was seen a few times. This CDR3 reads CASSRNQDFVEAFF. The DNA for the CDR3 is TGCGCCAGCAGCCGGAACCAGGACTTTGTTGAAGCTTTCTTT. The J gene is TRBJ1-1, the V gene TRBV4-1, with D unresolved. CDR1 and CDR2 from the germline V gene are MGHRA and YSYEKL. The V gene lost 4 bases and the J gene lost 7 bases, with 16 bases spanning the gap. The CDR3 has 14 amino acids.

Concerning this clonotype: At one boundary the junction diverges from the germline segment, which might be a read error. The chain combines TRBV7-2 with TRBJ2-7; no clear D gene. The DNA matches TRBJ2-5 better at its end, which makes the J call doubtful. The germline V gene has CDR1 SGHTA and CDR2 FQGNSA. The CDR3 consists of 13 residues. The CDR3 nucleotides are TGTGCCAGCAGCCGAACTCGTCAAGGGACCCAGTACTTC. Translated: CASSRTRQGTQYF.

J is TRBJ2-3 and V is TRBV28, with 9 bases matching TRBD2. Germline CDR1 is MDHEN and CDR2 is SYDVKM. Trimming removed 6 bases from V and 6 bases from J; junction bases left unmatched: 4. The CDR3 length is 13 residues. For the CDR3, the DNA is TGTGCCAGCAGCGGACTAGCGCCGGATACGCAGTATTTT. Translating it yields CASSGLAPDTQYF.

The chain combines TRBV6-5 with TRBJ1-2; D not certain. V shed 0 bases and J shed 7 bases, with 9 bases lying between them. The germline gives CDR1 MNHEY, CDR2 SVGAGI. The CDR3 loop spans 13 amino acids. As DNA, the CDR3 is TGTGCCAGCAGTTACTCGTTAGGTGCTGGCTACACCTTC. Encoded protein: CASSYSLGAGYTF.

This sequence joins TRBV15 and TRBJ2-7; D not certain. Germline CDR1 is LNHNV and CDR2 is YYDKDF (reference sequence). The CDR3 covers 13 residues. Trimming stripped 0 bases from V and 1 base from J, with 4 bases between. CDR3 region: CATSRDESYEQYF. The CDR3 DNA reads as TGTGCCACCAGCAGAGACGAGTCCTACGAGCAGTACTTC. Filled out from reference TRBV15 and TRBJ2-7, the complete variable domain reads DAMVIQNPRYQVTQFGKPVTLSCSQTLNHNVMYWYQQKSSQAPKLLFHYYDKDFNNEADTPDNFQSRRPNTSFCFLDIRSPGLGDTAMYLCATSRDESYEQYFGPGTRLTVT.

This clonotype was detected a few times. This chain connects TRBV20-1 to TRBJ1-5; TRBD1 aligns across 10 bases. Germline CDR1 DFQATT, CDR2 SNEGSKA (reference sequence). V lost 6 bases, J lost 5 bases, and 13 bases stayed unmatched. The CDR3 is 16 amino acids. The CDR3 DNA sequence: TGCAGTGCCGAACTATGGACAGGGGGGTCGGATCAGCCCCAGCATTTT. Protein: CSAELWTGGSDQPQHF.

Of note for this clonotype: A read error may explain this, as a much larger clone is one base away. V usage is TRBV5-1 and J usage is TRBJ1-2; 7 bases fit TRBD1. The CDR3 has 15 amino acids. Germline loops: CDR1 SGHRS, CDR2 YFSETQ. The V and J ends lost 2 bases and 4 bases, in that order; junction bases with no gene match: 8. The CDR3 here is CASSFGQVATYGYTF. In nucleotides, the CDR3 is TGCGCCAGCAGCTTCGGACAGGTTGCGACCTATGGCTACACCTTC.

The chain joins TRBV20-1 to TRBJ2-3; maybe TRBD2 (6 bases). The CDR3 runs 16 residues. V lost 0 bases, J lost 2 bases, and 15 bases lay in between. In germline, CDR1 is DFQATT, CDR2 SNEGSKA (reference sequence). CDR3 in DNA: TGCAGTGCTAGAGATCTGAGAGGAGGGGACACAGATACGCAGTATTTT. Amino acid sequence: CSARDLRGGDTDTQYF.

This sequence joins TRBV18 and TRBJ1-4, with 7 bases identical to TRBD1. Germline assignment: CDR1 KGHSH and CDR2 LQKENI. The CDR3 has 16 residues. V was clipped by 3 bases and J by 0 bases; unmatched bases: 4. In nucleotides, the CDR3 is TGTGCCAGCTCACCGCGACAGGGTGCAACTAATGAAAAACTGTTTTTT. Protein sequence: CASSPRQGATNEKLFF.

The genes are TRBV20-1 and TRBJ1-2; TRBD1 aligns across 7 bases. V dropped 5 bases and J dropped 4; count of bases not matched to a gene: 13. Germline CDR1 reads DFQATT; CDR2 reads SNEGSKA (reference sequence). This CDR3 region has 15 residues. In DNA form, the CDR3 reads TGCAGTGCTCCCCACTCAGGGGGAGGCTCCTATGGCTACACCTTC. Translated: CSAPHSGGGSYGYTF.

This clonotype came up a few times. The chain carries TRBV6-6 and TRBJ2-7; TRBD2 matches at 7 bases. V dropped 4 bases and J dropped 3; count of bases not matched to a gene: 9. This CDR3 has 15 residues. Per the germline V gene, CDR1 is MNHNY and CDR2 is SVGAGI (reference sequence). This chain's CDR3 is CASSSPGLTNYEQYF. The CDR3 DNA sequence: TGTGCCAGCAGTTCGCCGGGACTAACTAACTACGAGCAGTACTTC.

This chain joins TRBV6-2 or TRBV6-3 and TRBJ1-2; no definite D call. This CDR3 contains 11 residues. Germline V gives CDR1 MNHEY, CDR2 SVGEGT. The germline V and J ends were trimmed by 6 bases and 8 bases, with 10 bases remaining between them. CDR3 DNA: TGTGCCAGCAGGGACGGAGAGGGCTACACCTTC. Translated: CASRDGEGYTF.